The T cell receptor beta chain under discussion was sequenced for a study of T cells in Graves' hyperthyroidism and ophthalmopathy. Study-wide results and caveats: Also found in blood were most expanded thyroid clonotypes above 0.001.

The source material, RNA transcripts, was used to amplify TCR beta CDR3 regions. A first-round RT-PCR of the TCR CDR3 used the HTBI primer set. TCRdb recomputed calls from the multiplex PCR reads with MiXCR, one row per CDR3 protein. The sample contains 300,000 to 450,000 distinct CDR3 sequences, approximately 25% of which appear only once. This clonotype has a handful of counts. What it binds is unknown. The germline V gene has CDR1 SEHNR and CDR2 FQNEAQ (reference sequence). This CDR3 is 16 amino acids long. Trimming pared 6 bases from V and 0 bases from J, leaving 14 bases between. Uncontrolled infection, other autoimmune disease, pregnancy or lactation barred patients from enrollment. The PBMCs studied were ones that came from roughly 11 ml fresh peripheral blood.

The chain links TRBV7-9 to TRBJ1-4, with a tentative D call TRBD1 (5 bases). Sample: blood. This clonotype was obtained from a man in his fifties or sixties with Graves' hyperthyroidism. The CDR3 nucleotides are TGTGCCAGCAGTTCGTCAGGGTACGCAACTAATGAAAAACTGTTTTTT. Protein sequence: CASSSSGYATNEKLFF. Filled out from reference TRBV7-9 and TRBJ1-4, the complete variable domain reads DTGVSQNPRHKITKRGQNVTFRCDPISEHNRLYWYRQTLGQGPEFLTYFQNEAQLEKSRLLSDRFSAERPKGSFSTLEIQRTEQGDSAMYLCASSSSGYATNEKLFFGSGTQLSVL.